The 20 T cell receptor beta chains given below trace back to one sample, sequenced in a study of CD8+ T cells in alopecia areata. Following extraction, RNA underwent reverse transcription to cDNA, which served as the sequencing template. Profiled with immunoSEQ multiplex PCR; TCRdb holds only in-frame clones, not every one. The sample yields over 150,000 clones, just over 55% seen once. Sequences were obtained from CD8+ T cells sorted from blood. The receptors derive from a human donor in good health.

The J gene is TRBJ2-4, the V gene TRBV29-1, with 9 bases identical to TRBD1. CDR3 length: 13 residues. The germline gives CDR1 SQVTM, CDR2 ANQGSEA. V shed 4 bases and J 9 bases; nucleotides not matched to a gene: 7. This CDR3 is CSVAPTGGTIQYF. The DNA for the CDR3 is TGCAGCGTTGCGCCAACAGGGGGCACCATTCAGTACTTC.

This chain uses TRBV19 with TRBJ1-5, with 7 bases that match TRBD1. The CDR3 is made up of 15 amino acids. V shed 4 bases, J shed 1 base, and the junction held 4 bases outside the gene matches. Looked up from germline, CDR1 is LNHDA and CDR2 is SQIVND (reference sequence). CDR3 nucleotide sequence: TGTGCCAGTAGTACCTCAGGGGGAAGCAATCAGCCCCAGCATTTT. This encodes CASSTSGGSNQPQHF.

This clone has a handful of counts. The chain employs TRBV18 and TRBJ2-6, with 7 bases aligning to TRBD1. Losses at the gene ends were 3 bases for V and 2 bases for J; bases not matched to a gene: 1. The CDR3 has 15 residues. Germline CDR1 and CDR2: KGHSH and LQKENI. Here the CDR3 reads CASSPTGAGANVLTF. The CDR3 DNA follows: TGTGCCAGCTCACCCACAGGGGCTGGGGCCAACGTCCTGACTTTC.

The gene calls are TRBV27 and TRBJ1-5, with a tentative D call TRBD1 (6 bases). Germline V gene data show CDR1 as MNHEY and CDR2 as SMNVEV (reference sequence). This CDR3 comprises 14 residues. Trimming stripped 5 bases from V and 4 bases from J, with 12 bases between. This CDR3 is CASSVTGRNQPQHF. CDR3 coding DNA: TGTGCCAGCAGTGTTACAGGGAGGAATCAGCCCCAGCATTTT.

The CDR3, as DNA: TGTGCCAGCAGCCCCACCACGGGGTCTACTGAAGCTTTCTTT. This encodes CASSPTTGSTEAFF. This chain joins TRBV7-9 and TRBJ1-1; no reliable D call. This CDR3 is built from 14 residues. The ends were cut back, 5 bases at V and 5 bases at J, with 15 bases in the middle. CDR1 is SEHNR, CDR2 FQNEAQ, per germline (reference sequence).

V gene TRBV7-9 combines with J gene TRBJ1-4, with D possibly matching TRBD1 (5 bases). Trimming removed 5 bases from V and 3 bases from J, with 13 bases in between. The CDR3 runs to 15 residues. Germline V gene sequence: CDR1 SEHNR, CDR2 FQNEAQ (reference sequence). In DNA, the CDR3 is TGTGCCAGCAGCCCGACCGGGACGGCTAATGAAAAACTGTTTTTT. Protein sequence: CASSPTGTANEKLFF.

The chain uses TRBV4-2 and TRBJ2-1; D not certain. The CDR3 extends over 13 amino acids. Per germline, CDR1 LGHNA and CDR2 YNFKEQ. Deletions cut 0 bases from V and 4 bases from J, with 4 bases between. The CDR3 is CASSQEGYNEQFF. CDR3 in DNA: TGTGCCAGCAGCCAAGAGGGATACAATGAGCAGTTCTTC.

The J gene is TRBJ1-1, the V gene TRBV11-2; D remains ambiguous. CDR1 is SGHAT, CDR2 FQNNGV, per germline. This CDR3 has 14 residues. The ends were cut back, 7 bases at V and 0 bases at J, with 12 bases in the middle. CDR3 in amino acids: CASTSALMNTEAFF. CDR3 DNA sequence: TGTGCCAGCACCTCGGCCCTTATGAACACTGAAGCTTTCTTT.

The chain joins TRBV25-1 to TRBJ2-7, with D hard to call. The CDR3 has 14 residues. V was pared by 8 bases and J by 3 bases, with 17 bases between. Looked up from germline, CDR1 is MGHDK and CDR2 is SYGVNS. The CDR3 spells CASSGIPTYYEQYF. CDR3 bases: TGTGCCAGCTCTGGGATCCCAACGTACTACGAGCAGTACTTC.

The chain couples TRBV9 to TRBJ2-5; D is possibly TRBD1 (5 bases). V gave up 3 bases and J gave up 3 bases, with 6 bases separating them. The germline CDR1 and CDR2 sequences are SGDLS and YYNGEE. The CDR3 extends over 12 amino acids. CDR3 coding DNA: TGTGCCAGCAGCGCGGACAAAGAGACCCAGTACTTC. Amino acid sequence: CASSADKETQYF.

This clone was picked up one time. CDR3 in DNA: TGCAGTGCTCTGAAGGGGGATACGCAGTATTTT. This gives the protein CSALKGDTQYF. This chain uses TRBV20-1 with TRBJ2-3; perhaps TRBD1 as D (5 bases). The CDR3 sequence is 11 residues long. Germline V gives CDR1 DFQATT, CDR2 SNEGSKA (reference sequence). Trimming removed 5 bases from V and 6 bases from J, with 9 bases in between.

This clone occurred a few times. The chain couples TRBV9 to TRBJ2-5; D uncertain. From germline, CDR1 is SGDLS and CDR2 YYNGEE. The CDR3 covers 16 residues. Trimming stripped 0 bases from V and 2 bases from J, with 14 bases between. CDR3 sequence: CASSVVSVDPQETQYF. In DNA form, the CDR3 reads TGTGCCAGCAGCGTAGTGTCGGTGGACCCACAAGAGACCCAGTACTTC.

The chain is built from TRBV13 and TRBJ2-1; TRBD2 matches 12 bases. V was clipped by 5 bases and J by 8 bases; unmatched bases: 7. There are 15 residues in the CDR3. Germline V CDR1 and CDR2: PRHDT, FYEKMQ (reference sequence). The CDR3 DNA reads as TGTGCCAGCAGCCCGAACCTAGCGGGGGGGGATGAGCAGTTCTTC. It codes for CASSPNLAGGDEQFF.

This chain links TRBV7-9 with TRBJ1-2; 7 bases align to TRBD1. Germline CDR1 and CDR2: SEHNR and FQNEAQ (reference sequence). The V gene end was trimmed by 5 bases and the J gene end by 8 bases; junction bases not matched to a gene: 8. This CDR3 comprises 13 residues. The CDR3 loop is CASSNTGVGGYTF. The DNA of the CDR3 is TGTGCCAGCAGCAATACAGGGGTTGGGGGCTACACCTTC. Complete variable domain (other parts from reference TRBV7-9 and TRBJ1-2): DTGVSQNPRHKITKRGQNVTFRCDPISEHNRLYWYRQTLGQGPEFLTYFQNEAQLEKSRLLSDRFSAERPKGSFSTLEIQRTEQGDSAMYLCASSNTGVGGYTFGSGTRLTVV.

This clone showed up just a few times. This chain links TRBV27 with TRBJ1-6; no firm D call. The CDR3 contains 12 residues. V was clipped by 4 bases and J by 13 bases, with 11 bases between them. Germline CDR1 reads MNHEY; CDR2 reads SMNVEV (reference sequence). Here the CDR3 DNA reads TGTGCCAGCAGTTACCCGGACCGGCCCCTCCACTTT. This encodes CASSYPDRPLHF.

The chain has TRBV4-2 and TRBJ2-1, with 15 bases fitting TRBD2. This CDR3 is 17 amino acids long. Per the germline V gene, CDR1 is LGHNA and CDR2 is YNFKEQ. V lost 4 bases and J lost 7; bases outside the gene matches: 8. Here the CDR3 reads CASSRHGGTSGGNEQFF. The DNA of the CDR3 is TGTGCCAGCAGCCGCCATGGCGGGACTAGCGGGGGGAATGAGCAGTTCTTC.

This rearrangement joins TRBV7-2 to TRBJ1-2; unclear D gene. With 6 bases removed from V and 7 bases from J, the gap between germline ends came to 18 bases. CDR1 and CDR2 (germline): SGHTA, FQGNSA. The CDR3 extends over 14 amino acids. CDR3 sequence: CASSSSGLGTGYTF. DNA of the CDR3: TGTGCCAGCAGTAGTTCGGGGTTAGGTACTGGCTACACCTTC.

The chain combines TRBV27 with TRBJ2-7; 7 bases are shared with TRBD1. This CDR3 is 15 amino acids long. Looked up from germline, CDR1 is MNHEY and CDR2 is SMNVEV (reference sequence). Losses at the gene ends were 4 bases for V and 5 bases for J; bases not matched to a gene: 11. The chain's CDR3 is CASSSTTGKGNEQYF. DNA of the CDR3: TGTGCCAGCAGTTCTACGACAGGGAAGGGTAACGAGCAGTACTTC.

This clone was seen only once. The chain joins TRBV2 to TRBJ1-2; D not certain. The CDR3 spans 14 residues. CDR1 SNHLY and CDR2 FYNNEI come from the germline V gene. Trimming pared 4 bases from V and 2 bases from J, leaving 11 bases between. For the CDR3, the DNA is TGTGCCAGCAGTGTAAGGGTATCCAACTATGGCTACACCTTC. Its translation is CASSVRVSNYGYTF.

This chain links TRBV25-1 with TRBJ1-2; 10 positions agree with TRBD1. The junction had 9 bases not matched to a gene; V was cut back by 7 bases and J by 7 bases. From germline, CDR1 is MGHDK and CDR2 SYGVNS. The CDR3 loop spans 14 amino acids. The CDR3 DNA is TGTGCCAGCACTAGGGACAGGGGAGGTGCTGGCTACACCTTC. Translating gives CASTRDRGGAGYTF.